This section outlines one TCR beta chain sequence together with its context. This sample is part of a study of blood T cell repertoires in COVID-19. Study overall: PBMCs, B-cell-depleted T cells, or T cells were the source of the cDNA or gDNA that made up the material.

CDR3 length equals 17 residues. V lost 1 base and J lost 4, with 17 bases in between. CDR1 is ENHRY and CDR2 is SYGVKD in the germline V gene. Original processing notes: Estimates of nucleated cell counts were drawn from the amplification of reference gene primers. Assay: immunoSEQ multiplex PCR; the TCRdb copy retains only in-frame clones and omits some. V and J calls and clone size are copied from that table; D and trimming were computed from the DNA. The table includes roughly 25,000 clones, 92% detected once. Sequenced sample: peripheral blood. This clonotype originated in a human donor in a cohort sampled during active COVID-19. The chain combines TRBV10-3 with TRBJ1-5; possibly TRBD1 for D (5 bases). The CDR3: CAISEWSGGTVNQPQHF. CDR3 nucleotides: TGTGCCATCAGTGAGTGGTCGGGGGGGACGGTTAATCAGCCCCAGCATTTT.